A single sample is the source of the 5 T cell receptor beta chains below, sequenced in a study of blood T cell repertoires in COVID-19. Here immunoSEQ multiplex PCR was the method, and the copy in TCRdb shows in-frame clones only, minus some. The table records over 100,000 clones, around 81% of them present only once. Sequences were obtained from peripheral blood. These receptor sequences come from a human donor in a cohort sampled during active COVID-19.

This chain connects TRBV18 to TRBJ2-1; D ambiguous. The germline V gene encodes CDR1 KGHSH and CDR2 LQKENI. The CDR3 has 14 amino acids. V was clipped by 2 bases and J by 9 bases, with 14 bases between them. The chain's CDR3 is CASSPGSPLGEQFF. CDR3 DNA: TGTGCCAGCTCACCAGGTAGCCCCCTTGGTGAGCAGTTCTTC. The complete variable domain, with remaining parts taken from reference TRBV18 and TRBJ2-1, reads NAGVMQNPRHLVRRRGQEARLRCSPMKGHSHVYWYRQLPEEGLKFMVYLQKENIIDESGMPKERFSAEFPKEGPSILRIQQVVRGDSAAYFCASSPGSPLGEQFFGPGTRLTVL.

This chain links TRBV28 with TRBJ1-6, with no clear D. The V gene's germline CDR1 is MDHEN and CDR2 SYDVKM. Trimming removed 1 base from V and 7 bases from J, with 5 bases in between. The CDR3 sequence is 13 residues long. CDR3 region: CASSLFQNSPLHF. CDR3 nucleotides: TGTGCCAGCAGTTTATTTCAGAATTCACCCCTCCACTTT.

The CDR3 DNA follows: TGTGCCAGCAGCATGGGACAGGGGATGTGCGGAAACACCATATATTTT. It translates to CASSMGQGMCGNTIYF. This rearrangement joins TRBV21-1 to TRBJ1-3; no DNA check was done on the table's D call, TRBD1. TRBV21-1 is recorded as a pseudogene. CDR3 size: 16 residues.

This clone occurred once. The V and J genes are TRBV30 and TRBJ2-7; TRBD2 is a possible D gene (5 bases). This CDR3 comprises 13 residues. Trimming removed 8 bases from V and 6 bases from J, with 20 bases in between. CDR1 and CDR2 from the germline V gene are GTSNPN and SVGIG (reference sequence). The CDR3 protein is CAGPGTSFCEQYF. CDR3 DNA sequence: TGTGCCGGCCCGGGAACAAGCTTTTGCGAGCAGTACTTC.

The rearrangement joins TRBV7-6 to TRBJ1-2; 7 bases agree with TRBD1. J was trimmed by 7 bases and V by 1 base; bases with no gene match: 6. In germline, CDR1 is SGHVS, CDR2 FNYEAQ. This CDR3 region has 14 residues. The CDR3 here is CASSLERGLGGYTF. CDR3 coding DNA: TGTGCCAGCAGCTTAGAAAGGGGGCTGGGTGGCTACACCTTC.